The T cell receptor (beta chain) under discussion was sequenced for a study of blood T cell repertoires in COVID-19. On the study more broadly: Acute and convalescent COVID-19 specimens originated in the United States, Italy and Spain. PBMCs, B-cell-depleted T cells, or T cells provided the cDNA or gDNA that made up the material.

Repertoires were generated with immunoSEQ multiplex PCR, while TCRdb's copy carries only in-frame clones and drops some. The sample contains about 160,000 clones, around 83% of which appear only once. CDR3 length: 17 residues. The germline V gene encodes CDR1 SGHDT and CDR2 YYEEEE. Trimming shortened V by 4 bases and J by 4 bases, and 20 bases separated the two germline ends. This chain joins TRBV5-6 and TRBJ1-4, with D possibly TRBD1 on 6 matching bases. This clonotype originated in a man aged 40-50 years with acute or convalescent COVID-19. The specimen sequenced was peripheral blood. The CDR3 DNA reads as TGTGCCAGCAGCACCTTAGCCGTACAGGGCAATAATGAAAAACTGTTTTTT. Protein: CASSTLAVQGNNEKLFF.